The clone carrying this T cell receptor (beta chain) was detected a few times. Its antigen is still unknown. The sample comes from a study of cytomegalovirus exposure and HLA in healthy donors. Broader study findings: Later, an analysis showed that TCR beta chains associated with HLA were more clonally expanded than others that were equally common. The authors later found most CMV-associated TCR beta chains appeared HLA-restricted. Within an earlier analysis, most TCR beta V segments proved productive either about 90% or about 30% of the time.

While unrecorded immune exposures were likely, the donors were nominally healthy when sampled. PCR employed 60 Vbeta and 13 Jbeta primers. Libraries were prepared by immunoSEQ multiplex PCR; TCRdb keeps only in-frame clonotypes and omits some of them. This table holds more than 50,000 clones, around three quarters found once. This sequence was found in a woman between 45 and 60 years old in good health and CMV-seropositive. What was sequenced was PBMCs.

The CDR3 here is CASRALLAGASYEQYF. DNA of the CDR3: TGTGCCAGCAGGGCGTTGCTAGCGGGAGCGTCCTACGAGCAGTACTTC. V is TRBV2 and J is TRBJ2-5, with 10 bases matching TRBD2. Judging by the DNA end, TRBJ2-7 fits better; the J call may be wrong. The CDR3 is made up of 16 amino acids. Looked up from germline, CDR1 is SNHLY and CDR2 is FYNNEI.